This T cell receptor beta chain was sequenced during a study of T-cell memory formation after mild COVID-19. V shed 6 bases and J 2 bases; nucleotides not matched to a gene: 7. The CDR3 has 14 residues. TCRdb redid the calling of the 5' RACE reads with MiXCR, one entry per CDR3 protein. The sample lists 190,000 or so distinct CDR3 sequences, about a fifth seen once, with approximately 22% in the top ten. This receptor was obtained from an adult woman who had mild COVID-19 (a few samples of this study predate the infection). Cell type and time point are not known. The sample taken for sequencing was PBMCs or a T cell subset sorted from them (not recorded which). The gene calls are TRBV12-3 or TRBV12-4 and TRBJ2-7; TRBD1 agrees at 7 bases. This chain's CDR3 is CASSLTGAAYEQYF. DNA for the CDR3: TGTGCCAGCAGCCTTACAGGGGCGGCCTACGAGCAGTACTTC.